This is a list of T cell receptor beta chains from one sample in a study of shared clonotypes between healthy human individuals. Assay: immunoSEQ multiplex PCR; the TCRdb copy retains only in-frame clones and omits some. The sample shows approximately 980,000 clones, approximately 80% of them seen only once. Material: memory CD4+ T cells sorted from blood. Receptors were obtained from a man between 18 and 29 years old in good health. Each CDR3 is given with its conserved first and last residue. Each record gives: D gene, V gene, J gene, clone size, CDR3 protein, CDR3 DNA. A D gene is named only where the DNA matches it firmly. Size is omitted from some rows. Given values are once, few, many or a class for expanded clones.

>.|TRBV11-3|TRBJ2-3|.
CASSLDLEGAGGDTQYF
TGTGCCAGCAGCTTAGATCTCGAAGGGGCAGGTGGAGATACGCAGTATTTT
>.|TRBV6-1|TRBJ2-7|.
CASSEMRGRASYEQYF
TGTGCCAGCAGTGAAATGAGGGGGAGGGCCTCCTACGAGCAGTACTTC
>.|TRBV7-2|TRBJ2-1|.
CASSPRAGSYNEQFF
TGTGCCAGCAGCCCACGTGCGGGTTCCTACAATGAGCAGTTCTTC
>.|TRBV6-1|TRBJ1-5|.
CASSAKAGHNQPQHF
TGTGCCAGCAGCGCCAAAGCGGGGCACAATCAGCCCCAGCATTTT
>TRBD1|TRBV4-3|TRBJ1-1|once
CASSHVPGTGKNTEAFF
TGCGCCAGCAGCCACGTACCCGGGACAGGGAAGAACACTGAAGCTTTCTTT
>TRBD1|TRBV2|TRBJ1-4|once
CASSETGAPGEKLFF
TGTGCCAGCAGTGAGACAGGGGCGCCTGGGGAAAAACTGTTTTTT
>.|TRBV2|TRBJ2-3|many
CASSGSATPTDTQYF
TGTGCCAGCTCCGGGAGCGCGACACCTACAGATACGCAGTATTTT
>.|TRBV30|TRBJ1-2|.
CASREPTPYGYTF
TGTGCCTCCCGGGAGCCAACTCCATATGGCTACACCTTC
>.|TRBV9|TRBJ2-7|.
CASSVGGIQGEQYF
TGTGCCAGCAGCGTCGGAGGAATCCAGGGGGAGCAGTACTTC
>.|TRBV10-2|TRBJ2-2|.
CASSATGELFF
TGCGCCAGCAGTGCCACCGGGGAGCTGTTTTTT
>TRBD1|TRBV5-1|TRBJ1-1|.
CASSYRQGVNTEAFF
TGCGCCAGCAGCTACAGACAGGGGGTGAACACTGAAGCTTTCTTT
>.|TRBV2|TRBJ2-5|.
CASSEALGSAETQYF
TGTGCCAGCAGTGAAGCGCTTGGTAGCGCAGAGACCCAGTACTTC
>.|TRBV10-3|TRBJ2-1|many
CAISESRLLPVVYNEQFF
TGTGCCATCAGTGAATCTCGTCTATTGCCCGTCGTGTACAATGAGCAGTTCTTC
>.|TRBV28|TRBJ1-6|many
CASSLRVLNSPLHF
TGTGCCAGCAGTTTAAGGGTTCTTAATTCACCCCTCCACTTT
>TRBD1|TRBV4-3|TRBJ1-2|many
CASSQDTIGTGAPRGYTF
TGCGCCAGCAGCCAAGATACCATCGGGACAGGGGCCCCACGTGGCTACACCTTC
>.|TRBV28|TRBJ1-2|.
CASSLERGLSYGYTF
TGTGCCAGCAGTTTGGAAAGAGGACTCAGCTATGGCTACACCTTC
>TRBD1|TRBV7-9|TRBJ1-1|.
CASSLGQGEAEAFF
TGTGCCAGCAGCTTAGGACAGGGTGAGGCTGAAGCTTTCTTT
>.|TRBV28|TRBJ1-5|.
CASKVVQGNQPQHF
TGTGCCAGCAAAGTGGTTCAAGGCAATCAGCCCCAGCATTTT
>.|TRBV19|TRBJ1-4|.
CASSIDDNNEKLFF
TGTGCCAGTAGTATCGATGATAATAATGAAAAACTGTTTTTT
>TRBD1|TRBV30|TRBJ1-2|.
CAWSGTGGVPTKGYTF
TGTGCCTGGAGTGGGACAGGGGGCGTCCCCACTAAAGGCTACACCTTC
>TRBD1|TRBV6-6|TRBJ2-5|.
CASSKTGSLQETQYF
TGTGCCAGCAGCAAGACAGGGTCGTTACAAGAGACCCAGTACTTC
>TRBD1|TRBV5-6|TRBJ1-1|few
CASRMGQLNTEAFF
TGTGCCAGCAGAATGGGACAGTTGAACACTGAAGCTTTCTTT
>.|TRBV25-1|TRBJ2-5|.
CASSEYGQGRRETQYF
TGTGCCAGCAGTGAATATGGGCAGGGCAGGAGAGAGACCCAGTACTTC
>.|TRBV2|TRBJ1-2|.
CASSERQKAYGYTF
TGTGCCAGCAGTGAACGACAGAAGGCCTATGGCTACACCTTC
>.|TRBV7-9|TRBJ2-5|.
CASSLYTGHQETQYF
TGTGCCAGCAGCTTATATACGGGACACCAAGAGACCCAGTACTTC
>.|TRBV27|TRBJ2-7|.
CARAVHEQYF
TGTGCCAGGGCCGTCCACGAGCAGTACTTC